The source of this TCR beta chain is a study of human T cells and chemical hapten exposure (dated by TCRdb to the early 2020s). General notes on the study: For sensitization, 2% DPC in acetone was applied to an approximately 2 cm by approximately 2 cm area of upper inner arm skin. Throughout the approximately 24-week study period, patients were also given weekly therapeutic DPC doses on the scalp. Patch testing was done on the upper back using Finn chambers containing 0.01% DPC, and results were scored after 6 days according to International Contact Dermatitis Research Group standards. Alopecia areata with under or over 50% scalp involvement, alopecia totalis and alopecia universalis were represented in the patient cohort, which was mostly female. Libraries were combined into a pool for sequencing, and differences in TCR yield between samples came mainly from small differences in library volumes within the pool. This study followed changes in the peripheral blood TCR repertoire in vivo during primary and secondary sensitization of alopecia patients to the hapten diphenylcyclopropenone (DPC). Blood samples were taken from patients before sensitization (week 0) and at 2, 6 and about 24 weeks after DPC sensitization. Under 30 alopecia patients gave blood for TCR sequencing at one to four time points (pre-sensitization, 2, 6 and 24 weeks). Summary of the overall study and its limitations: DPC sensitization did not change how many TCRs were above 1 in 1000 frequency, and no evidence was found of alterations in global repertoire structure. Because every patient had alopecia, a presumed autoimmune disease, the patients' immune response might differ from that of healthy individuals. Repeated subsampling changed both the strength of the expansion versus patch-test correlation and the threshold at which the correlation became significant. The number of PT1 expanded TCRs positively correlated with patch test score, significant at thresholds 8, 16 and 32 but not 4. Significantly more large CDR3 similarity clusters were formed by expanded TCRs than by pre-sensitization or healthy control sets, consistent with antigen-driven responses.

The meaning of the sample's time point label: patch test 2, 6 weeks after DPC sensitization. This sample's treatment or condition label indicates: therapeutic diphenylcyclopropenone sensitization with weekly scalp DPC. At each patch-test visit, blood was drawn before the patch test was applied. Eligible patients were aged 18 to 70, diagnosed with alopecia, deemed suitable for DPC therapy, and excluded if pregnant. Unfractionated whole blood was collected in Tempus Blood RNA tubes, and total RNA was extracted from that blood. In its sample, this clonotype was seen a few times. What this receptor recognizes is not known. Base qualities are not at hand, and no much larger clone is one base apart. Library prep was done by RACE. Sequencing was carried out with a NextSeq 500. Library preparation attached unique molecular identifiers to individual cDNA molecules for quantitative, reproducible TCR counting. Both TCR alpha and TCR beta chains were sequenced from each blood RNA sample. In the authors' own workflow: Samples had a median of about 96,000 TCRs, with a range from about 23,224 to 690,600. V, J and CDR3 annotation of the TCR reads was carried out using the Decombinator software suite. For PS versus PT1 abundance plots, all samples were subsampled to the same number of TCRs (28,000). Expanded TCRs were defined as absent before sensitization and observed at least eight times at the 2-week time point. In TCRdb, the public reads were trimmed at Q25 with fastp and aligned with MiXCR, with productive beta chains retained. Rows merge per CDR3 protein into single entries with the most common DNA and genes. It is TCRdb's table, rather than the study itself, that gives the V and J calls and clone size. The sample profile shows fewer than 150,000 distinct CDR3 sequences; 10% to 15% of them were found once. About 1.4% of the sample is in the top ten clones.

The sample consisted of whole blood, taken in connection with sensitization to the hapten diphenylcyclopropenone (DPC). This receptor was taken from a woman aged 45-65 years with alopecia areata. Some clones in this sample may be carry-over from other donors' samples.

The CDR3 protein sequence reads: CARNRDGDEQYF. The nucleotides read TGTGCCCGAAACAGGGACGGGGACGAGCAGTACTTC. This chain is built from TRBV30 and TRBJ2-7; TRBD1 is possibly the D segment (6 matching bases). CDR1 and CDR2 (GTSNPN, SVGIG) derive from the germline V gene (reference sequence). V loses 8 bases, J loses 5 bases, and the germline ends lie 16 bases apart. The CDR3 contains 12 residues, cysteine and phenylalanine counted. Just CDR3 DNA is preserved here, 36 bases in frame from base 1.